This TCR beta chain came from a study of human T cells and chemical hapten exposure. The J segment lost 2 bases and the V segment lost 2 bases, leaving 8 bases of the junction unmatched. The V gene's germline CDR1 is LGHDT and CDR2 YNNKEL (reference sequence). The CDR3 is made up of 18 amino acids. MiXCR was run by TCRdb on the 5' RACE reads, yielding one entry per CDR3 protein. The profile shows 110,000 or so distinct CDR3 sequences, 15% to 20% of them singletons. The authors' total RNA extraction used unfractionated whole blood. In this sample, this clonotype turned up a few times. Its antigen is still unknown. Study observations and caveats: With DPC sensitization, TCRs exceeding 1 in 1000 frequency showed no change.

The sequence derives from a human donor in good health. This sequence joins TRBV3-1 and TRBJ1-5; TRBD1 matches 11 bases. The CDR3 loop is CASSQTLGQGAGNQPQHF. In nucleotides, the CDR3 is TGTGCCAGCAGCCAAACGTTAGGACAGGGGGCCGGCAATCAGCCCCAGCATTTT.